These 3 T cell receptor beta chains came from one sample sequenced in a study of T cell responses to AZD1222 COVID-19 vaccine. The assay was immunoSEQ multiplex PCR, and TCRdb's table has in-frame clones only and misses some. This sample has some 92,000 clones, with around 90% found just once. Source: peripheral blood, taken on day 0 of AZD1222 vaccination. These receptors were taken from an adult in good health.

This clone was counted a single time. CDR3 bases: TGTGCCGTATCGGACAGGGAAGCTGAAGCTTTCTTT. It encodes CAVSDREAEAFF. The chain employs TRBV28 and TRBJ1-1; 8 nucleotides line up with TRBD1. Germline V lookup: CDR1 MDHEN, CDR2 SYDVKM. CDR3 size: 12 residues. V shed 11 bases and J 6 bases; nucleotides not matched to a gene: 8.

The J gene is TRBJ1-1, the V gene TRBV6-5, with D unresolved. V dropped 10 bases and J dropped 1 base, with 13 bases sitting between them. The CDR3 contains 13 residues. CDR1 is MNHEY, CDR2 SVGAGI, per germline. Written as DNA, the CDR3 is TGTGCCACCTTTAGGAGGAAGAACACTGAAGCTTTCTTT. This encodes CATFRRKNTEAFF.

The J gene is TRBJ2-6, the V gene TRBV5-6, with TRBD1 matching over 7 bases. J lost 2 bases, V lost 4 bases, and 3 bases had no gene match. Per germline, CDR1 SGHDT and CDR2 YYEEEE. The CDR3 extends over 15 amino acids. The CDR3 sequence: CASSLTGAGANVLTF. The CDR3 DNA sequence: TGTGCCAGCAGCCTCACAGGGGCTGGGGCCAACGTCCTGACTTTC.